Listed below are T cell receptor beta chains from one sample, sequenced in a study of T cells in Graves' hyperthyroidism and ophthalmopathy. Each CDR3 protein is one row after TCRdb ran MiXCR on the multiplex PCR reads. Found here are approximately 690,000 distinct CDR3 sequences, less than 25% of them singletons; the top ten hold approximately 30%. Sequencing input: blood. The receptors were sampled from a man aged 25 to 40 with Graves' ophthalmopathy. Both conserved end residues are part of each CDR3. The D gene is left open where the match is weak. Clone size is shown for a subset of rows, as once, few, many or a class of expanded clone.

clone size: many
J gene: TRBJ2-7
D gene: TRBD1
V gene: TRBV6-2/TRBV6-3
CDR3 DNA: TGTGCCAGCAGTTTCCGCCGGACAGGAGCCTACGAGCAGTACTTC
CDR3 protein: CASSFRRTGAYEQYF

clone size: many
J gene: TRBJ1-5
D gene: -
V gene: TRBV6-1
CDR3 DNA: TGTGCCAGCATCGCACCGACCCTTTATAGCAATCAGCCCCAGCATTTT
CDR3 protein: CASIAPTLYSNQPQHF

clone size: -
J gene: TRBJ1-5
D gene: TRBD1
V gene: TRBV30
CDR3 DNA: TGTGCCTGGAGTATAGGACAGGGGGGATCATGGCCCCAGCATTTT
CDR3 protein: CAWSIGQGGSWPQHF

clone size: many
J gene: TRBJ2-7
D gene: TRBD2
V gene: TRBV7-2
CDR3 DNA: TGTGCCAGCAGCTCCCCGGGGGGAGCGGAATACGAGCAGTACTTC
CDR3 protein: CASSSPGGAEYEQYF

clone size: -
J gene: TRBJ2-2
D gene: -
V gene: TRBV4-1
CDR3 DNA: TGCGCCAGCAGCCAAGAAATTCCCCCCACGGCCGGGGAGCTGTTTTTT
CDR3 protein: CASSQEIPPTAGELFF

clone size: -
J gene: TRBJ2-2
D gene: -
V gene: TRBV29-1
CDR3 DNA: TGCAGCGTTGAAGATTCGGGGTCACGGGGCAGGGGTGGCGGTACTTACGGGGAGCTGTTTTTT
CDR3 protein: CSVEDSGSRGRGGGTYGELFF

clone size: -
J gene: TRBJ2-2
D gene: -
V gene: TRBV30
CDR3 DNA: TGTGCCTGGAGCGGTCAGGAAAGGGACACCGGGGAGCTGTTTTTT
CDR3 protein: CAWSGQERDTGELFF

clone size: few
J gene: TRBJ2-7
D gene: -
V gene: TRBV4-1
CDR3 DNA: TGCGCCAGCAGCCCTCGGGTATCCTACGAGCAGTACTTC
CDR3 protein: CASSPRVSYEQYF

clone size: -
J gene: TRBJ1-1
D gene: -
V gene: TRBV9
CDR3 DNA: TGTGCCAGCAGCGTAGGGGACACCGGTGCGGTCGAAGCTTTCTTT
CDR3 protein: CASSVGDTGAVEAFF

clone size: many
J gene: TRBJ2-1
D gene: TRBD2
V gene: TRBV12-3/TRBV12-4
CDR3 DNA: TGTGCCAGCAGTCAAATTTTAGCGGGATACTACAATGAGCAGTTCTTC
CDR3 protein: CASSQILAGYYNEQFF

clone size: few
J gene: TRBJ2-7
D gene: -
V gene: TRBV5-5
CDR3 DNA: TGTGCCAGCAGCTTGAGCTGGGGACCCTCCTACGAGCAGTACTTC
CDR3 protein: CASSLSWGPSYEQYF

clone size: -
J gene: TRBJ2-7
D gene: TRBD2
V gene: TRBV5-8
CDR3 DNA: TGTGCCAGCAGCTTGCTTCGCGGGAGGGACGAGCAGTACTTC
CDR3 protein: CASSLLRGRDEQYF

clone size: -
J gene: TRBJ1-1
D gene: TRBD1
V gene: TRBV2
CDR3 DNA: TGTGCCAGCAGTGGGGCAGGGGGCCGATTTAGCACTGAAGCTTTCTTT
CDR3 protein: CASSGAGGRFSTEAFF

clone size: many
J gene: TRBJ2-7
D gene: -
V gene: TRBV6-5
CDR3 DNA: TGTGCCAGCAGTTCTTTCAGGGGCGAGCAGTACTTC
CDR3 protein: CASSSFRGEQYF

clone size: -
J gene: TRBJ1-4
D gene: -
V gene: TRBV18
CDR3 DNA: TGTGCCAGCTCCCCCGTCCCCTCCGCGTTGGAAAAACTGTTTTTT
CDR3 protein: CASSPVPSALEKLFF

clone size: few
J gene: TRBJ2-2
D gene: TRBD1
V gene: TRBV12-3/TRBV12-4
CDR3 DNA: TGTGCCAGCAGCCCCCGGGACAGGAACACCGGGGAGCTGTTTTTT
CDR3 protein: CASSPRDRNTGELFF

clone size: few
J gene: TRBJ2-2
D gene: TRBD1
V gene: TRBV6-5
CDR3 DNA: TGTGCCAGCAGTTACTCAACGGGACAGTCCGGGGAGCTGTTTTTT
CDR3 protein: CASSYSTGQSGELFF

clone size: few
J gene: TRBJ2-7
D gene: TRBD2
V gene: TRBV12-3/TRBV12-4
CDR3 DNA: TGTGCCAGCAGTTTTTTGGCCTGGGCTAGCGGAATTTACGAGCAGTACTTC
CDR3 protein: CASSFLAWASGIYEQYF